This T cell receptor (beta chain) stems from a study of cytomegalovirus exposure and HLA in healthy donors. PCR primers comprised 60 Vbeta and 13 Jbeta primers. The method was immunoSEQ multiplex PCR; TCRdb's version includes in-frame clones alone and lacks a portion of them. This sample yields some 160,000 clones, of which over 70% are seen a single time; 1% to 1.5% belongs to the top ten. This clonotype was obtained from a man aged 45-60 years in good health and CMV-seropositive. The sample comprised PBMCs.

The CDR3 protein is CASSHTILAEYF. CDR3 bases: TGTGCCAGCAGTCATACTATACTAGCTGAGTACTTC. The chain links TRBV28 to TRBJ2-5; a possible D gene is TRBD2 (6 bases). The CDR3 contains 12 residues. Germline V gene data show CDR1 as MDHEN and CDR2 as SYDVKM. Trimming left V 5 bases short and J 12 bases short, with 16 bases between.